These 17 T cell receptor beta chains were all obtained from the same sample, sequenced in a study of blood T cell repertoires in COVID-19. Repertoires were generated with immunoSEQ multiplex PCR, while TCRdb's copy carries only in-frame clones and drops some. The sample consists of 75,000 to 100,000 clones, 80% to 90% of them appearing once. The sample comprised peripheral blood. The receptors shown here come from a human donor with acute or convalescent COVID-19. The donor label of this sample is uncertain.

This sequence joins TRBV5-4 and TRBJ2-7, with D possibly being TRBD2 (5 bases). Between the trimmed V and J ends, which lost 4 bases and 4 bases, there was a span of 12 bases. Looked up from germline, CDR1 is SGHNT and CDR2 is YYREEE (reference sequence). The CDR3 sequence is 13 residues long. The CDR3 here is CASSLGRRYEQYF. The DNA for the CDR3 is TGTGCCAGCAGCCTCGGACGGAGGTACGAGCAGTACTTC.

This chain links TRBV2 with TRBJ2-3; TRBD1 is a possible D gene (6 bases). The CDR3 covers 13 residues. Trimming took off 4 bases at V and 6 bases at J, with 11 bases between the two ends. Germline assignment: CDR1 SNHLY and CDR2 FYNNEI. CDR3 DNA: TGTGCCAGCAGTGGACAGGATGCGGATACGCAGTATTTT. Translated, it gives CASSGQDADTQYF.

CDR3 DNA sequence: TGTGCCAGCAGCAGGGAGGACAGGGGATATGGCTACACCTTC. Translating it yields CASSREDRGYGYTF. The gene calls are TRBV7-9 and TRBJ1-2, with 9 bases that match TRBD1. This CDR3 is 14 amino acids long. Germline values: CDR1 SEHNR, CDR2 FQNEAQ (reference sequence). V lost 5 bases and J lost 5; bases outside the gene matches: 6.

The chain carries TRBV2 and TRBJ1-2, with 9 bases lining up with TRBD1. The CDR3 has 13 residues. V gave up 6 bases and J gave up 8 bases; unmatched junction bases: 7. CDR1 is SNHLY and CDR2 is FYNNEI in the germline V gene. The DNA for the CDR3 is TGTGCCAGCAGGGGGACAGGGAGAGGAGGCTACACCTTC. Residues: CASRGTGRGGYTF.

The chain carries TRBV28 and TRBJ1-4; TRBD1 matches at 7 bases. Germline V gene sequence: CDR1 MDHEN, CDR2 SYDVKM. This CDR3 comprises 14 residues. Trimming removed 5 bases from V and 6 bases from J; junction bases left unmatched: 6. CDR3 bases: TGTGCCAGCAGTAAGTCAGGGGGAGATGAAAAACTGTTTTTT. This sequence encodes CASSKSGGDEKLFF.

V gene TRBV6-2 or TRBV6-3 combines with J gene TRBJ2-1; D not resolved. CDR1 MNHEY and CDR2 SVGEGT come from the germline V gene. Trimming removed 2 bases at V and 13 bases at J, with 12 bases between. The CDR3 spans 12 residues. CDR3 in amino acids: CASSYPLTPQFF. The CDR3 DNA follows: TGTGCCAGCAGTTACCCCCTGACACCTCAGTTCTTC.

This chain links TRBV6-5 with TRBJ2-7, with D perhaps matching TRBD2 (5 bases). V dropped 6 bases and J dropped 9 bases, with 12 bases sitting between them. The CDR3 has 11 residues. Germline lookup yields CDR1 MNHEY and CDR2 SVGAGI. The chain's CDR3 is CASSSNGGQYF. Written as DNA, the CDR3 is TGTGCCAGCAGCTCTAACGGAGGGCAGTACTTC.

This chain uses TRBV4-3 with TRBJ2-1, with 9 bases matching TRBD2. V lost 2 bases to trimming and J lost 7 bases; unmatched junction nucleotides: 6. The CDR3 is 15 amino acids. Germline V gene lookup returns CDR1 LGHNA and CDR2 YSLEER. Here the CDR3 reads CASSQMGLARNEQFF. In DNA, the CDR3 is TGCGCCAGCAGCCAAATGGGACTAGCAAGGAATGAGCAGTTCTTC.

The CDR3 region is CASSEEFGVGGYTF. DNA of the CDR3: TGTGCCAGCAGTGAAGAGTTTGGAGTAGGCGGCTACACCTTC. The chain uses TRBV2 and TRBJ1-2; D not resolved. The V gene lost 1 base and the J gene lost 8 bases, with 14 bases spanning the gap. Germline V gene data show CDR1 as SNHLY and CDR2 as FYNNEI. The CDR3 totals 14 residues.

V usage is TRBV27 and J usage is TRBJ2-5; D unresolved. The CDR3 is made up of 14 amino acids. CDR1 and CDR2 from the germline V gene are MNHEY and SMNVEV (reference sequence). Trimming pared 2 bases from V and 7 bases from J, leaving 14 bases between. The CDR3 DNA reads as TGTGCCAGCAGTTTACGGTTCACCCCGGGGACCCAGTACTTC. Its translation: CASSLRFTPGTQYF.

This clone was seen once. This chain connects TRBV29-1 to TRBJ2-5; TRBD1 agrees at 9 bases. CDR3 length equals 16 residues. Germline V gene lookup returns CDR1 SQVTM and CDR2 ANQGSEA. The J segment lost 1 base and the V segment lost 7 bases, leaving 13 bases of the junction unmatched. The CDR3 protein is CSANRGPTPSQETQYF. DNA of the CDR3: TGCAGCGCCAACAGGGGGCCGACACCATCCCAAGAGACCCAGTACTTC.

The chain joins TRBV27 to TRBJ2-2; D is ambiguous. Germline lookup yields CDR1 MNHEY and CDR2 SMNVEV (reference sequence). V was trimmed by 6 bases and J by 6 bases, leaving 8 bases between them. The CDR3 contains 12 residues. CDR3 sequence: CASSFYPGELFF. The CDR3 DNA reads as TGTGCCAGCAGCTTCTATCCCGGGGAGCTGTTTTTT.

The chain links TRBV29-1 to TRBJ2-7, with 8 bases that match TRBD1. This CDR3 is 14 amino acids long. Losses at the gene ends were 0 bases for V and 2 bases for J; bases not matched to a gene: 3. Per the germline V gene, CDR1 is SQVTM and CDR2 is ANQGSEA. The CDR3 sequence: CSVEDRTGTYEQYF. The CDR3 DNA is TGCAGCGTTGAAGATAGGACAGGGACCTACGAGCAGTACTTC.

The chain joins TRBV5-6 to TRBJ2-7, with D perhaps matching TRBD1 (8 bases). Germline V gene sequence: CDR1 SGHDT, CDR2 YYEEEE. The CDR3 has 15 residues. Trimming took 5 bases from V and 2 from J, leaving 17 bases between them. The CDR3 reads CASRPTGGGTYEQYF. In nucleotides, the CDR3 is TGTGCCAGCAGACCTACAGGGGGAGGGACCTACGAGCAGTACTTC. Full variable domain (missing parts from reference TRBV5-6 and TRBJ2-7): DAGVTQSPTHLIKTRGQQVTLRCSPKSGHDTVSWYQQALGQGPQFIFQYYEEEERQRGNFPDRFSGHQFPNYSSELNVNALLLGDSALYLCASRPTGGGTYEQYFGPGTRLTVT.

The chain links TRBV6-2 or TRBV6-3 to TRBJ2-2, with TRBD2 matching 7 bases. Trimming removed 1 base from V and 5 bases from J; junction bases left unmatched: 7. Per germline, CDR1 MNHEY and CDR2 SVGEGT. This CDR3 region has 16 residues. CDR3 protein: CASSYWEGFRTGELFF. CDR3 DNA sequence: TGTGCCAGCAGTTACTGGGAGGGTTTCCGAACCGGGGAGCTGTTTTTT.

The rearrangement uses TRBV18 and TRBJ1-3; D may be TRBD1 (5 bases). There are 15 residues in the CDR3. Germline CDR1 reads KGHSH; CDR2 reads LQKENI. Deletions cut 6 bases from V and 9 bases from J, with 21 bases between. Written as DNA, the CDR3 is TGTGCCAGCTCGACGACAGAACGGCGTGGTGGCACCATATATTTT. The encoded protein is CASSTTERRGGTIYF.

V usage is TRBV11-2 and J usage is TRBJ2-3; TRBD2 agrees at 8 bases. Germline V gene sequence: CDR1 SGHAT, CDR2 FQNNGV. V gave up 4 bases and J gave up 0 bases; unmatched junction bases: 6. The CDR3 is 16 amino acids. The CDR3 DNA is TGTGCCAGCAGCTCCCAGCGGGGGCTAAGCACAGATACGCAGTATTTT. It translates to CASSSQRGLSTDTQYF.